This T cell receptor (beta chain) was recorded in a study of blood T cell repertoires in COVID-19. Study-level information: In each case, the material was cDNA or gDNA derived from T cells, B-cell-depleted T cells, or PBMCs.

The CDR3 covers 15 residues. V was pared by 2 bases and J by 9 bases, with 15 bases between. Germline V gene data show CDR1 as SGHKS and CDR2 as YYEKEE (reference sequence). It was within 2 weeks before study entry that exposed participants met a COVID-19 case. The assay was immunoSEQ multiplex PCR, and TCRdb's table has in-frame clones only and misses some. The top ten clones hold 2.5% to 3% of a sample with about 300,000 clones, just under 90% of them seen once. The sequenced sample was PBMCs or T cells enriched from blood (not recorded which). The V gene is TRBV5-5, the J gene TRBJ1-6; no clear D. This clonotype originated in a woman aged 50 to 60 who had been exposed to COVID-19. In nucleotides, the CDR3 is TGTGCCAGCAGCTTTTCACTATTTAGGATTTCACCCCTCCACTTT. Translating gives CASSFSLFRISPLHF.